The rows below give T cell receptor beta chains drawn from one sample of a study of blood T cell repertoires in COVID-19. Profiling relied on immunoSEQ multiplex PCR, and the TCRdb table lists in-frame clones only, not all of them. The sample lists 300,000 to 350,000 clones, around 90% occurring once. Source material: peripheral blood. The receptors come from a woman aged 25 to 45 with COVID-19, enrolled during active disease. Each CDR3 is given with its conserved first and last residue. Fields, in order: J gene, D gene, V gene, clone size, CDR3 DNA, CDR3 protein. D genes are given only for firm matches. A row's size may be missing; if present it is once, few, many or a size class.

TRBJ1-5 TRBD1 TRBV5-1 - TGCGCCAGCAGCTTGGAACAGGGGGCTGATCAGCCCCAGCATTTT CASSLEQGADQPQHF
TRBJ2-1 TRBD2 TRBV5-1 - TGCGCCAGCCAGCCTTTGGCTAGCGGGTACAATGAGCAGTTCTTC CASQPLASGYNEQFF
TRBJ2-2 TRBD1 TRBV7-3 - TGTGCCAGCAGTAAACAGGGGGACACCGGGGAGCTGTTTTTT CASSKQGDTGELFF
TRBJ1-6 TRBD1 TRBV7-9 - TGTGCCAGCAGCTTAGGGGGCGACAGGGAGCATTCACCCCTCCACTTT CASSLGGDREHSPLHF
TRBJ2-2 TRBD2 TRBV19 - TGTGCCAGTAGTCCGCTGAGCGGGAGCGTCGGGGAGCTGTTTTTT CASSPLSGSVGELFF
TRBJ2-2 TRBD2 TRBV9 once TGTGCCAGCAGCGGAACTAGCGCCTACACCGGGGAGCTGTTTTTT CASSGTSAYTGELFF
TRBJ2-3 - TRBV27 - TGTGCCAGCAGTTTATTCCAGGGCACAGATACGCAGTATTTT CASSLFQGTDTQYF
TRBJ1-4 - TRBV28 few TGTGCCAGCAACTTCGCGAGGAGGGAGGGTGAAAAACTGTTTTTT CASNFARREGEKLFF
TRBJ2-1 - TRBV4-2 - TGTGCCAGCAGCATAAGGGGTGAGCAGTTCTTC CASSIRGEQFF
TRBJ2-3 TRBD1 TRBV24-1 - TGTGCCACCAGTGATTTTGACAGGGATCAGTGCACAGATACGCAGTATTTT CATSDFDRDQCTDTQYF
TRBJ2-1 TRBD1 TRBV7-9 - TGTGCCAGCAGCCTGGGACAGTCGGATGAGCAGTTCTTC CASSLGQSDEQFF
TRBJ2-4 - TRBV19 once TGTGCCAGTAGTATCGGCAGGGGAGACATTCAGTACTTC CASSIGRGDIQYF
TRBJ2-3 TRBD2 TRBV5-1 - TGCGCCAGCAGCTTGGGGACTAGCGGGAGGGGCACAGATACGCAGTATTTT CASSLGTSGRGTDTQYF
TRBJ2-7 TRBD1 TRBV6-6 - TGTGCCAGCAGCCGCCGGACAGGGGTCTCCTACGAGCAGTACTTC CASSRRTGVSYEQYF
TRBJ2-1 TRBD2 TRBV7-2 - TGTGCCAGCAGCTTATTCCTAGCGGAGTACAATGAGCAGTTCTTC CASSLFLAEYNEQFF
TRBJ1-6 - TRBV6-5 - TGTGCCAGCAGTTACTCTCGGGATCTCTCACCCCTCCACTTT CASSYSRDLSPLHF
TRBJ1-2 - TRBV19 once TGTGCCAGTAGTATAGTTGAGGGCGCGAACTATGGCTACACCTTC CASSIVEGANYGYTF
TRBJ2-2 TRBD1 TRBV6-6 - TGTGCCAGCAGTTACTCGGGACAGAGGAAAACCGGGGAGCTGTTTTTT CASSYSGQRKTGELFF
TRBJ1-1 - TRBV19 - TGTGCCAGTAGTGTCGCAGGGAACACTGAAGCTTTCTTT CASSVAGNTEAFF
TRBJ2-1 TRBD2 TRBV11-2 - TGTGCCAGCAGCTTTAGCGGGAACAATGAGCAGTTCTTC CASSFSGNNEQFF
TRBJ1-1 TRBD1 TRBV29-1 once TGCAGCGTTGAAGGCCCAGGGGGCGCGAACACTGAAGCTTTCTTT CSVEGPGGANTEAFF
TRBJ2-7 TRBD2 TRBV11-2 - TGTGCCAGCAGCAGACTAGCGGGGACTACAACCTACGAGCAGTACTTC CASSRLAGTTTYEQYF
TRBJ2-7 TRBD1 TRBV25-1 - TGTGCCACTTCACCGGGACAGGGAGTCGAGCAGTACTTC CATSPGQGVEQYF
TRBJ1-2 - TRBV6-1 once TGTGCCAGCAGTGAATGGGACTGGGCCCACTATGGCTACACCTTC CASSEWDWAHYGYTF
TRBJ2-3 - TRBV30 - TGTGCCTGGAGTGTAGGTGGAGGCGCAGATACGCAGTATTTT CAWSVGGGADTQYF
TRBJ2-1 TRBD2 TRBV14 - TGTGCCAGCAGCCCCGTGGGCAGCCTACTAGCGTCGCAGTTCTTC CASSPVGSLLASQFF
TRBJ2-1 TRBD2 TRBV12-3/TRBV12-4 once TGTGCCAGCAAACGCGGGAGTGTCAATGAGCAGTTCTTC CASKRGSVNEQFF
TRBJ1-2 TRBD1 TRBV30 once TGTGCCTGGAGCAGATTCCCGGGACAGGGGTCTACCTATGGCTACACCTTC CAWSRFPGQGSTYGYTF
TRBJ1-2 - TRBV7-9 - TGTGCCAGCAGCCCCCCATTAGGGGGCTATGGCTACACCTTC CASSPPLGGYGYTF
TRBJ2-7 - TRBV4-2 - TGTGCCAGCAGCCAAGACAGGGCCTACGAGCAGTACTTC CASSQDRAYEQYF
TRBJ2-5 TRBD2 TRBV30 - TGTGCCTGGAGTTCAGGACTAGCGGGAGAGACCCAGTACTTC CAWSSGLAGETQYF
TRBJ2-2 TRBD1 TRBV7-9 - TGTGCCAGCAGCAGGGACAGGGAGTACACCGGGGAGCTGTTTTTT CASSRDREYTGELFF
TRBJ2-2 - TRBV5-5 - TGTGCCAGCAGTGTGTTTGCGCAAAACACCGGGGAGCTGTTTTTT CASSVFAQNTGELFF
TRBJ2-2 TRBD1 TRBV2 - TGTGCCAGCAGGTCCGGCAGGGGGCCCACCGGGGAGCTGTTTTTT CASRSGRGPTGELFF
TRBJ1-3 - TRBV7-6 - TGTGCCAGCAGCTTAGCAGGGGGGGTCACTGGAAACACCATATATTTT CASSLAGGVTGNTIYF
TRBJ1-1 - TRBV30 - TGTGCCTGGAGTGTAGGACAGTTGAACACTGAAGCTTTCTTT CAWSVGQLNTEAFF
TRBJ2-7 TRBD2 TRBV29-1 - TGCAGCGTGTCCGGGACTAGCGGCTACGAGCAGTACTTC CSVSGTSGYEQYF
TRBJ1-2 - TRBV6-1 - TGTGCCAGCAGCGAAGGGGGGACACCACTCTATGGCTACACCTTC CASSEGGTPLYGYTF
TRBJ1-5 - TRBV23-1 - TGCGCCAGCAGTCAATTTCGCGTTAGCAATCAGCCCCAGCATTTT CASSQFRVSNQPQHF
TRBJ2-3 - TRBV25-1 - TGTGCCAGCAGTCTTAGCACAGATACGCAGTATTTT CASSLSTDTQYF
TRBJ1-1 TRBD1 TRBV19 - TGTGCCAGCCGAGGGAACGGACAGGGGAACACTGAAGCTTTCTTT CASRGNGQGNTEAFF